The 5 T cell receptor beta chains listed next were all sequenced from one sample in a study of OX40 agonist ivuxolimab in advanced cancers. Generated by immunoSEQ multiplex PCR, the TCRdb table keeps only in-frame clones and is missing some. The sample yields some 6,100 clones, roughly four fifths seen once. The material sequenced was CD4+ or CD8+ T cells sorted from blood, taken in a trial of the OX40 agonist ivuxolimab. All receptors derive from an adult with an advanced solid tumor such as melanoma, head and neck, liver or kidney cancer.

The chain employs TRBV21-1 and TRBJ1-2. TRBV21-1 is designated a pseudogene. The CDR3 is 15 residues long. CDR3 in amino acids: CASSKEGAGEGGYTF. Here the CDR3 DNA reads TGTGCCAGCAGCAAAGAAGGGGCAGGGGAGGGCGGCTACACCTTC.

The J gene is TRBJ2-6, the V gene TRBV7-8, with D hard to call. Germline-derived CDR1 and CDR2 are SGHVS and FQNEAQ. This CDR3 region has 15 residues. V was shortened by 0 bases and J by 1 base, with 4 bases between the two germline ends. The DNA of the CDR3 is TGTGCCAGCAGCTTAGCGAGATCTGGGGCCAACGTCCTGACTTTC. Translating gives CASSLARSGANVLTF. The full variable domain, completed using reference TRBV7-8 and TRBJ2-6, is GAGVSQSPRYKVAKRGQDVALRCDPISGHVSLFWYQQALGQGPEFLTYFQNEAQLDKSGLPSDRFFAERPEGSVSTLKIQRTQQEDSAVYLCASSLARSGANVLTFGAGSRLTVL.

This chain uses TRBV5-5 with TRBJ1-3; D gene unclear. Trimming pared 7 bases from V and 0 bases from J, leaving 14 bases between. CDR3 size: 15 residues. From germline, CDR1 is SGHKS and CDR2 YYEKEE (reference sequence). Here the CDR3 DNA reads TGTGCCAGCGCGGGCGGGGTTCGCTCTGGAAACACCATATATTTT. Amino acids: CASAGGVRSGNTIYF.

This sequence joins TRBV7-9 and TRBJ2-5; D is unclear. The germline CDR1 and CDR2 sequences are SEHNR and FQNEAQ (reference sequence). V lost 5 bases, J lost 3 bases, and 4 bases lay in between. The CDR3 loop spans 11 amino acids. CDR3 loop: CASSTKETQYF. The CDR3 DNA follows: TGTGCCAGCAGCACAAAAGAGACCCAGTACTTC.

The rearrangement links TRBV6-1 to TRBJ2-5, with 8 bases aligning to TRBD1. This CDR3 is 13 amino acids long. Germline V lookup: CDR1 MNHNS, CDR2 SASEGT. Germline trimming cut 6 bases from V and 5 bases from J; bases unmatched to any gene: 5. This CDR3 reads CASSLNRGETQYF. The CDR3 DNA is TGTGCCAGCAGCCTAAACAGGGGGGAGACCCAGTACTTC.